A selection of T cell receptor beta chains follows, all from one sample in a study of T cells after yellow fever vaccination. MiXCR, applied by TCRdb to the 5' RACE reads, yields one record per CDR3 protein. Of 240,000 or so distinct CDR3 sequences listed, 6.9% are singletons. This material consisted of CD4+ T cells sorted from PBMCs, taken 15 days after the yellow fever booster vaccination. The receptors originated from a man aged 25 to 40 who received the YFV17D yellow fever vaccine. CDR3s include the opening cysteine and the closing phenylalanine or tryptophan. A D gene is named only where the DNA matches it firmly. Size values are once, few and many counts, or a class for expanded clones, and some rows have none.

V	D	size	J	DNA	CDR3
TRBV19	TRBD1	.	TRBJ2-3	TGTGCCAGTCAGGGACAGGGGTTTCGCACAGATACGCAGTATTTT	CASQGQGFRTDTQYF
TRBV27	TRBD1	few	TRBJ2-6	TGTGCCAGCAGCCTCGTGGGACAGGGAAGAACTGGGGCCAACGTCCTGACTTTC	CASSLVGQGRTGANVLTF
TRBV11-2	TRBD2	.	TRBJ2-7	TGTGCCAGCAGCTCCGGACTAGTGGTCGAGCAGTACTTC	CASSSGLVVEQYF
TRBV10-3	.	.	TRBJ2-1	TGTGCCATCAGTGCCCCCCACGCGGGTTCCTACAATGAGCAGTTCTTC	CAISAPHAGSYNEQFF
TRBV28	.	few	TRBJ2-1	TGTGCCAGCAGCCCTGTTGGGACAAGGGACAATGAGCAGTTCTTC	CASSPVGTRDNEQFF
TRBV5-1	.	many	TRBJ2-1	TGCGCCAGCAGCCGCGATATAGCGTCCAATGAGCAGTTCTTC	CASSRDIASNEQFF
TRBV23-1	TRBD2	many	TRBJ2-1	TGCGCCAGCAGCAAGACTAGCGGGAGCCACAATGAGCAGTTCTTC	CASSKTSGSHNEQFF
TRBV10-1	.	many	TRBJ2-1	TGCGCCAGCAGTCGGGAGAATCACAATGAGCAGTTCTTC	CASSRENHNEQFF
TRBV20-1	TRBD2	.	TRBJ2-1	TGCAGTGCTAGACCAAGCGGGAGAACCTACAATGAGCAGTTCTTC	CSARPSGRTYNEQFF
TRBV15	.	many	TRBJ1-1	TGTGCCACCAGCAGAGATCTGGGAAGGAATGCTTTCTTT	CATSRDLGRNAFF
TRBV6-5	.	.	TRBJ2-7	TGTGCCAGCAGTTACATCGGACAGCCTACCTACGAGCAGTACTTC	CASSYIGQPTYEQYF
TRBV7-2	.	.	TRBJ2-3	TGTGCCAGCAGCTATCCCTTGACTACCACAGATACGCAGTATTTT	CASSYPLTTTDTQYF
TRBV10-3	.	few	TRBJ2-7	TGTGCCATCAGTGAAGGCGTCAGGGGCGAGCAGTACTTC	CAISEGVRGEQYF
TRBV9	.	.	TRBJ1-1	TGTGCCAGCAGCGTAGGGTGGGGCGTGAACACTGAAGCTTTCTTT	CASSVGWGVNTEAFF
TRBV4-1	.	.	TRBJ1-5	TGCGCCAGCAGCCAAGCCCCCGTAAGAGGGAATCAGCCCCAGCATTTT	CASSQAPVRGNQPQHF
TRBV29-1	TRBD2	many	TRBJ2-7	TGCAGCACAAAACCGGGACTAGCGGGACCAACCTACGAGCAGTACTTC	CSTKPGLAGPTYEQYF
TRBV3-1	.	many	TRBJ2-2	TGTGCCAGCAGCCAAGAGTTAGTAGATGGCGGGGAGCTGTTTTTT	CASSQELVDGGELFF
TRBV25-1	.	few	TRBJ1-3	TGTGCCAGCAGTGAATACGGGGCTGGAAACACCATATATTTT	CASSEYGAGNTIYF
TRBV5-1	TRBD1	.	TRBJ1-1	TGCGCCAGCAGTCCTCTGGGACAGGGTATTCCGAACACTGAAGCTTTCTTT	CASSPLGQGIPNTEAFF
TRBV5-1	.	.	TRBJ2-7	TGCGCCAGCAGATCGGACAGCCGCTACGAGCAGTACTTC	CASRSDSRYEQYF
TRBV11-1	.	many	TRBJ2-4	TGTGCCAGCAGCCGCAGGGGGGGGGCCAAAAACATTCAGTACTTC	CASSRRGGAKNIQYF
TRBV12-3/TRBV12-4	.	few	TRBJ2-5	TGTGCCAGCAGTTCACAAGCCGTGGGGGAGACCCAGTACTTC	CASSSQAVGETQYF
TRBV19	.	.	TRBJ2-1	TGTGCCAGTAGTATCTGGGGGAGCGGGTCCTACAATGAGCAGTTCTTC	CASSIWGSGSYNEQFF
TRBV12-3/TRBV12-4	.	.	TRBJ2-7	TGTGCCAGCAGTTTAGGGGACGTTCCCAAGCAGTACTTC	CASSLGDVPKQYF
TRBV15	.	.	TRBJ2-2	TGTGCCACCAGCAGCCAGGGGAGCACCGGGGAGCTGTTTTTT	CATSSQGSTGELFF
TRBV12-3/TRBV12-4	.	few	TRBJ2-1	TGTGCCAGCAGTTTAGCGCCTATTTATACGGAGCTGTTCTTC	CASSLAPIYTELFF
TRBV20-1	.	many	TRBJ2-1	TGCAGTGCTCTCCGGTGGCCCTACAATGAGCAGTTCTTC	CSALRWPYNEQFF
TRBV25-1	TRBD2	many	TRBJ2-1	TGTGCCAGCAGTGATACCCTAGCGGGAAGGTCTGGGAAAAATGAGCAGTTCTTC	CASSDTLAGRSGKNEQFF
TRBV6-5	TRBD2	few	TRBJ2-5	TGTGCCAGCAGTTACTCCCCTGCGGGAGTTAGAGAGACCCAGTACTTC	CASSYSPAGVRETQYF
TRBV6-5	TRBD2	few	TRBJ2-1	TGTGCCAGCAGTTTTCTAGCGGTCTCCTACAATGAGCAGTTCTTC	CASSFLAVSYNEQFF
TRBV7-2	.	.	TRBJ1-2	TGTGCCAGCAGCTTAGAGGGCACAGCCTGGCGTGGCTACACCTTC	CASSLEGTAWRGYTF
TRBV18	TRBD1	.	TRBJ2-3	TGTGCCAGCTCACCACAATCGACAGGGTTCACAGATACGCAGTATTTT	CASSPQSTGFTDTQYF
TRBV7-8	TRBD2	.	TRBJ2-1	TGTGCCAGCAGCTTAGCGCGGGCGGGGGGGTCCTACAATGAGCAGTTCTTC	CASSLARAGGSYNEQFF
TRBV6-1	TRBD2	.	TRBJ2-5	TGTGCCAGCCAACCGACTAGCGGGATTACCCTTGGGGAGACCCAGTACTTC	CASQPTSGITLGETQYF
TRBV6-1	.	many	TRBJ1-2	TGTGCCAGCAGTGCCGGGACGGGTTTGTCCTATGGCTACACCTTC	CASSAGTGLSYGYTF
TRBV27	.	many	TRBJ2-7	TGTGCCAGCAGCACAGAAGCCCCCTACGAGCAGTACTTC	CASSTEAPYEQYF
TRBV7-9	.	many	TRBJ2-1	TGTGCCAGCAGCTTAGATATAGGGGAGCAGTTCTTC	CASSLDIGEQFF
TRBV12-3/TRBV12-4	TRBD1	few	TRBJ1-2	TGTGCCAGCAGTGACAGGGTCGACTATGGCTACACCTTC	CASSDRVDYGYTF
TRBV7-9	.	few	TRBJ1-1	TGTGCCAGCAGCCGCCCAGGACGTAAGAACACTGAAGCTTTCTTT	CASSRPGRKNTEAFF
TRBV5-1	.	.	TRBJ2-7	TGCGCCAGCGCTAAGAGCGGAAACTCCTACGAGCAGTACTTC	CASAKSGNSYEQYF
TRBV18	.	few	TRBJ2-5	TGTGCCAGCTGTCCCCAGAACCAAGAGACCCAGTACTTC	CASCPQNQETQYF
TRBV7-2	.	many	TRBJ2-1	TGTGCCAGCAGCCCCCCCGGGACGGGTAACAATGAGCAGTTCTTC	CASSPPGTGNNEQFF
TRBV5-5	TRBD1	few	TRBJ1-1	TGTGCCAGCAGCTGGACAGGGGCGAACACTGAAGCTTTCTTT	CASSWTGANTEAFF
TRBV20-1	TRBD2	.	TRBJ2-1	TGCAGTGCTAGATGGGCTAGCGGGAGGTCCTACAATGAGCAGTTCTTC	CSARWASGRSYNEQFF
TRBV4-1	.	many	TRBJ1-1	TGCGCCAGCAGCCTCGACAGGATGAACACTGAAGCTTTCTTT	CASSLDRMNTEAFF
TRBV7-2	TRBD2	many	TRBJ2-3	TGTGCCAGCAGCCTGGGACTAGCGCGCACAGATACGCAGTATTTT	CASSLGLARTDTQYF
TRBV2	.	few	TRBJ2-4	TGTGCCAGCAGTCCCCTAAAAGCCAAAAACATTCAGTACTTC	CASSPLKAKNIQYF
TRBV6-2/TRBV6-3	.	.	TRBJ1-2	TGTGCCAGCAAACCACAGGGAAAAGCTAACTATGGCTACACCTTC	CASKPQGKANYGYTF
TRBV20-1	TRBD2	few	TRBJ2-1	TGCAGTGCTAGAGATCGAGGCAGCGGACTAGCGGGATTACTCAATGAGCAGTTCTTC	CSARDRGSGLAGLLNEQFF
TRBV20-1	TRBD2	few	TRBJ2-5	TGCAGTCCCCAAGTAGCGGGAGCTTATTTTGAGACCCAGTACTTC	CSPQVAGAYFETQYF
TRBV28	.	many	TRBJ2-5	TGTGCCAGCTCCCGAGAAGAGACCCAGTACTTC	CASSREETQYF
TRBV20-1	TRBD2	.	TRBJ2-1	TGCAGTGCTCGACTAGCGGCAGGCTCCTACAATGAGCAGTTCTTC	CSARLAAGSYNEQFF
TRBV20-1	.	.	TRBJ2-5	TGCAGTGCTAGAGATCCCAGGCAGCCCCAGGGGACCCAGTACTTC	CSARDPRQPQGTQYF
TRBV7-9	.	many	TRBJ2-1	TGTGCCAGCAGCTTAGTCGTGGGGGAGCAGTTCTTC	CASSLVVGEQFF